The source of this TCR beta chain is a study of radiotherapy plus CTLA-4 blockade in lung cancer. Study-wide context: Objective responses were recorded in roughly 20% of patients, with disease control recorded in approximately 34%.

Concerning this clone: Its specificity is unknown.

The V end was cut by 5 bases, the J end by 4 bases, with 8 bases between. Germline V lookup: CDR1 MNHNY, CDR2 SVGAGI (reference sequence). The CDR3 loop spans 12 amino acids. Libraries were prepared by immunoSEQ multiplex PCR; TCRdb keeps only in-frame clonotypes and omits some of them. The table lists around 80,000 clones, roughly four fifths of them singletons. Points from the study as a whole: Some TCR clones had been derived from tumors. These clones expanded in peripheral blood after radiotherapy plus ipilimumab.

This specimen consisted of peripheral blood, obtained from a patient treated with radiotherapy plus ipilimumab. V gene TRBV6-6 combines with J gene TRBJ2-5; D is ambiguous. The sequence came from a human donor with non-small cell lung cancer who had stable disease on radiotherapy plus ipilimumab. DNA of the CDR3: TGTGCCAGCAGTCTGCTTGGAGAGACCCAGTACTTC. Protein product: CASSLLGETQYF.